What follows describes a single T cell receptor beta chain. What it recognizes is unknown. The read finishes 3 residues shy of the CDR3 end, and the germline J gene is used to complete it. The data stem from a study of T cells in women clearing cervical HPV infection. Study-wide findings and caveats: Effector/memory and HPV-specific T cells were not isolated, and association timing is unknown.

Cervical HPV DNA detected by MY09/MY11 PCR, typed by dot-blot. V was shortened by 1 base and J by 0 bases, with 13 bases between the two germline ends. Germline V CDR1 and CDR2: LNHDA, SQIVND (reference sequence). The CDR3 loop spans 16 amino acids. Assay: immunoSEQ multiplex PCR; the TCRdb copy retains only in-frame clones and omits some. The sample has about 45,000 clones. The source of this sequence is a woman between 18 and 70 years old with a cervical HPV16 infection that either progressed to CIN3+ or cleared (not recorded which). The genes are TRBV19 and TRBJ2-7; unclear D gene. Source material: blood buffy coat. CDR3 sequence: CASSIGKGSLSYEQYF. The DNA read from the CDR3 is TGTGCCAGTAGTATAGGGAAGGGTTCCCTCTCCTACGAG.